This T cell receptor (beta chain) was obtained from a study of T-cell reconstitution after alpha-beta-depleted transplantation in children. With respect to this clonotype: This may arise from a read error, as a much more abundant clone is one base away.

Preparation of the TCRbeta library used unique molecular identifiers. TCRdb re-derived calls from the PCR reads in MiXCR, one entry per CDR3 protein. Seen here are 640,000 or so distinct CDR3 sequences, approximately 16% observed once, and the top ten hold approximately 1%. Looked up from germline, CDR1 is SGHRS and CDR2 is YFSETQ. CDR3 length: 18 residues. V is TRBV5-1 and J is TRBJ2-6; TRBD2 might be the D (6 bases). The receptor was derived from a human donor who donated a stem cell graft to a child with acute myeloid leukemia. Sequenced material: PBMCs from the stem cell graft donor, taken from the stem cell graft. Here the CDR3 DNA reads TGCGCCAGCAGCTTGGACGTGGAGGGAGGCCCTGGGGCCAACGTCCCGACTTTC. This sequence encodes CASSLDVEGGPGANVPTF.